The 25 T cell receptor beta chains presented below share a single source sample, sequenced in a study of T cell changes during pregnancy in multiple sclerosis. Data came from immunoSEQ multiplex PCR; TCRdb stores just in-frame clones and leaves some out. This sample has 40,000 to 45,000 clones; 80% to 95% occur once, and the top ten carry around 0.7%. Sequencing used CD4+ T cells from peripheral blood mononuclear cells, obtained before pregnancy. The receptors derive from a female donor with multiple sclerosis, enrolled in a pregnancy study.

The chain recombines TRBV21-1 with TRBJ2-7; the table assigns TRBD2, which was not confirmed against the DNA. TRBV21-1 is recorded as a pseudogene. CDR3 length: 13 residues. CDR3 in amino acids: CASSSRGRYEQYF. The CDR3 DNA follows: TGTGCCAGCAGCAGCCGGGGGAGGTACGAGCAGTACTTC.

V gene TRBV7-2 combines with J gene TRBJ1-5; 9 bases agree with TRBD1. In germline, CDR1 is SGHTA, CDR2 FQGNSA. V shed 3 bases and J 7 bases; nucleotides not matched to a gene: 10. This CDR3 is built from 16 residues. CDR3 amino acids: CASSLLGQGVGQPQHF. CDR3 sequence (DNA): TGTGCCAGCAGCTTGCTGGGACAGGGTGTAGGACAGCCCCAGCATTTT. The full variable domain, completed using reference TRBV7-2 and TRBJ1-5, is GAGVSQSPSNKVTEKGKDVELRCDPISGHTALYWYRQSLGQGLEFLIYFQGNSAPDKSGLPSDRFSAERTGGSVSTLTIQRTQQEDSAVYLCASSLLGQGVGQPQHFGDGTRLSIL.

This clone was counted only a few times. The chain combines TRBV5-1 with TRBJ2-1, with 7 positions matching TRBD2. The J segment lost 0 bases and the V segment lost 0 bases, leaving 0 bases of the junction unmatched. The CDR3 runs to 15 residues. Looked up from germline, CDR1 is SGHRS and CDR2 is YFSETQ. As DNA, the CDR3 is TGCGCCAGCAGCTTGGAGCGGGGCTCCTACAATGAGCAGTTCTTC. The encoded protein is CASSLERGSYNEQFF.

This chain joins TRBV30 and TRBJ2-3, with D possibly matching TRBD2 (5 bases). V lost 5 bases and J lost 2, with 8 bases in between. The CDR3 covers 12 residues. Germline V gene lookup returns CDR1 GTSNPN and CDR2 SVGIG (reference sequence). CDR3 coding DNA: TGTGCCTGGGCACGGGACACAGATACGCAGTATTTT. It translates to CAWARDTDTQYF.

The V call is TRBV4-3, the J call TRBJ1-5; perhaps TRBD1 as D (5 bases). The V and J ends lost 1 base and 5 bases respectively, with 12 bases between them. Germline assignment: CDR1 LGHNA and CDR2 YSLEER. The CDR3 runs 15 residues. The CDR3 sequence: CASSQGGGRDQPQHF. The CDR3 DNA follows: TGCGCCAGCAGCCAAGGGGGGGGGAGGGATCAGCCCCAGCATTTT.

This clone was seen only a few times. This chain joins TRBV19 and TRBJ1-1; the D gene is possibly TRBD1 (6 bases). CDR1 is LNHDA and CDR2 is SQIVND in the germline V gene (reference sequence). The CDR3 runs to 14 residues. V gave up 3 bases and J gave up 1 base, with 9 bases separating them. The CDR3 here is CASSITGKNTEAFF. The CDR3 DNA sequence: TGTGCCAGTAGTATCACAGGGAAGAACACTGAAGCTTTCTTT.

The chain employs TRBV9 and TRBJ1-3; 9 bases line up with TRBD1. The CDR3 runs 14 residues. The junction had 1 base not matched to a gene; V was cut back by 4 bases and J by 2 bases. Germline V gene sequence: CDR1 SGDLS, CDR2 YYNGEE. The CDR3 protein is CASSTGGAGNTIYF. The CDR3 bases are TGTGCCAGCAGCACAGGGGGCGCTGGAAACACCATATATTTT.

This chain uses TRBV30 with TRBJ1-4; a possible D gene is TRBD1 (6 bases). Trimming removed 8 bases at V and 7 bases at J, with 17 bases between. The CDR3 length is 13 residues. Germline V CDR1 and CDR2: GTSNPN, SVGIG (reference sequence). The CDR3 DNA reads as TGTGCCATTTCGAAGGGACACGGTGAAAAACTGTTTTTT. The encoded protein is CAISKGHGEKLFF.

The chain uses TRBV7-9 and TRBJ2-7, with D unresolved. Germline V lookup: CDR1 SEHNR, CDR2 FQNEAQ (reference sequence). The CDR3 totals 11 residues. V lost 5 bases and J 7 bases, leaving 9 bases between the germline ends. The CDR3 reads CASSPMREQYF. CDR3 coding DNA: TGTGCCAGCAGCCCGATGAGGGAGCAGTACTTC.

This rearrangement joins TRBV11-3 to TRBJ2-1; possible D gene TRBD1, 6 bases. V gave up 2 bases and J gave up 8 bases, with 10 bases separating them. This CDR3 has 13 amino acids. Germline CDR1 is SGHNT and CDR2 is YENEEA. The CDR3 reads CASSLRRGDEQFF. For the CDR3, the DNA is TGTGCCAGCAGCTTACGCAGGGGCGATGAGCAGTTCTTC. The full variable domain, completed using reference TRBV11-3 and TRBJ2-1, is EAGVVQSPRYKIIEKKQPVAFWCNPISGHNTLYWYLQNLGQGPELLIRYENEEAVDDSQLPKDRFSAERLKGVDSTLKIQPAELGDSAVYLCASSLRRGDEQFFGPGTRLTVL.

This rearrangement joins TRBV10-3 to TRBJ2-4, with TRBD1 as a possible D gene (6 bases). Germline V gene sequence: CDR1 ENHRY, CDR2 SYGVKD. V gave up 6 bases and J gave up 5 bases, with 17 bases separating them. The CDR3 sequence is 15 residues long. For the CDR3, the DNA is TGTGCCATCAGGGAAGGGGGTGAGGGTCAAAACATTCAGTACTTC. Translating it yields CAIREGGEGQNIQYF.

The chain uses TRBV7-9 and TRBJ2-3; 9 bases map to TRBD1. V trimming: 8 bases; J trimming: 3 bases; junction bases outside the gene matches: 12. The CDR3 length is 16 residues. Per the germline V gene, CDR1 is SEHNR and CDR2 is FQNEAQ (reference sequence). CDR3 bases: TGTGCCAGCGGCCCCTACAGGGGGCGGAAGACAGATACGCAGTATTTT. It is translated as CASGPYRGRKTDTQYF. Looking up the rest from reference TRBV7-9 and TRBJ2-3 gives the full variable domain: DTGVSQNPRHKITKRGQNVTFRCDPISEHNRLYWYRQTLGQGPEFLTYFQNEAQLEKSRLLSDRFSAERPKGSFSTLEIQRTEQGDSAMYLCASGPYRGRKTDTQYFGPGTRLTVL.

The chain joins TRBV4-3 to TRBJ2-1, with 9 bases matching TRBD2. The CDR3 consists of 15 residues. Germline CDR1 is LGHNA and CDR2 is YSLEER. The V segment lost 4 bases and the J segment 3 bases; nucleotides outside the gene matches: 4. The CDR3 nucleotides read TGCGCCAGCAGCCGTAGCGGGGGACTCTACAATGAGCAGTTCTTC. This translates into CASSRSGGLYNEQFF.

The chain carries TRBV5-4 and TRBJ2-1; D perhaps matches TRBD1 (7 bases). The germline V gene encodes CDR1 SGHNT and CDR2 YYREEE (reference sequence). V was pared by 1 base and J by 12 bases, with 14 bases between. The CDR3 totals 13 residues. This chain's CDR3 is CASSLSDREAQFF. As DNA, the CDR3 is TGTGCCAGCAGCTTGAGCGACAGGGAGGCGCAGTTCTTC.

The gene calls are TRBV6-1 and TRBJ1-1; D perhaps matches TRBD1 (5 bases). There are 12 residues in the CDR3. V dropped 6 bases and J dropped 4 bases, with 9 bases sitting between them. The V gene's germline CDR1 is MNHNS and CDR2 SASEGT. In DNA, the CDR3 is TGTGCCAGCAGAACAGGCGGCACTGAAGCTTTCTTT. It specifies CASRTGGTEAFF.

The V call is TRBV7-8, the J call TRBJ2-1, with D perhaps TRBD1 (7 bases). Trimming removed 1 base from V and 6 bases from J, with 13 bases in between. In germline, CDR1 is SGHVS, CDR2 FQNEAQ. The CDR3 contains 15 residues. CDR3 in amino acids: CASSLGQGGRNEQFF. Written as DNA, the CDR3 is TGTGCCAGCAGCTTAGGACAGGGAGGCCGCAATGAGCAGTTCTTC.

This clone was counted between two and nine times. The chain carries TRBV11-2 and TRBJ1-2; D is undetermined. Deletions cut 3 bases from V and 7 bases from J, with 15 bases between. Germline loops: CDR1 SGHAT, CDR2 FQNNGV. This CDR3 spans 14 amino acids. CDR3 sequence (DNA): TGTGCCAGCAGCTTCCTTCTGCTCAATAGTGGCTACACCTTC. Amino acids: CASSFLLLNSGYTF.

The V call is TRBV2, the J call TRBJ2-2; 7 bases agree with TRBD1. V gave up 1 base and J gave up 6 bases; unmatched junction bases: 14. The germline V gene encodes CDR1 SNHLY and CDR2 FYNNEI. CDR3 length: 18 amino acids. DNA for the CDR3: TGTGCCAGCAGTGAAGTTTGGGTAACAGGGGTCAGTTCCGGGGAGCTGTTTTTT. It codes for CASSEVWVTGVSSGELFF.

The chain uses TRBV7-8 and TRBJ2-7; 13 bases agree with TRBD2. With V trimmed by 3 bases and J by 1 base, 3 bases remained unmatched. The CDR3 length is 16 residues. Germline CDR1 reads SGHVS; CDR2 reads FQNEAQ. As DNA, the CDR3 is TGTGCCAGCAGCTTCGGACTAGCGGGAGCGTCCTACGAGCAGTACTTC. This codes for CASSFGLAGASYEQYF.

J is TRBJ2-6 and V is TRBV7-2; 9 positions match TRBD1. This CDR3 comprises 15 residues. CDR1 SGHTA and CDR2 FQGNSA come from the germline V gene. The V gene end was trimmed by 9 bases and the J gene end by 2 bases; junction bases not matched to a gene: 5. Here the CDR3 reads CASGDRVTGANVLTF. The CDR3 DNA is TGTGCCAGTGGGGACAGGGTAACTGGGGCCAACGTCCTGACTTTC. The whole variable domain, remainder taken from reference TRBV7-2 and TRBJ2-6, is GAGVSQSPSNKVTEKGKDVELRCDPISGHTALYWYRQSLGQGLEFLIYFQGNSAPDKSGLPSDRFSAERTGGSVSTLTIQRTQQEDSAVYLCASGDRVTGANVLTFGAGSRLTVL.

This sequence joins TRBV18 and TRBJ1-2; 10 nucleotides line up with TRBD1. Germline CDR1 reads KGHSH; CDR2 reads LQKENI. The CDR3 covers 15 residues. The ends lost 3 bases at V and 4 bases at J; junction bases unmatched: 5. CDR3 in amino acids: CASSPGQGVVYGYTF. The CDR3 nucleotides read TGTGCCAGCTCACCCGGACAGGGGGTCGTCTATGGCTACACCTTC. The variable domain in full, completed from reference TRBV18 and TRBJ1-2, reads NAGVMQNPRHLVRRRGQEARLRCSPMKGHSHVYWYRQLPEEGLKFMVYLQKENIIDESGMPKERFSAEFPKEGPSILRIQQVVRGDSAAYFCASSPGQGVVYGYTFGSGTRLTVV.

The V gene is TRBV28, the J gene TRBJ1-1; D gene ambiguous. The CDR3 has 14 residues. Germline V CDR1 and CDR2: MDHEN, SYDVKM. V lost 5 bases, J lost 5 bases, and 15 bases lay in between. The CDR3 is CASSRQSIGTEAFF. The CDR3 bases are TGTGCCAGCAGTCGACAATCTATAGGAACTGAAGCTTTCTTT.

CDR3 sequence reads: CASSLDGTGLWEQYF. CDR3 in DNA: TGCGCCAGCAGCTTGGATGGGACAGGGTTATGGGAGCAGTACTTC. This chain uses TRBV5-1 with TRBJ2-7, with 9 positions matching TRBD1. Germline lookup yields CDR1 SGHRS and CDR2 YFSETQ. V lost 0 bases and J lost 7; bases outside the gene matches: 8. The CDR3 runs 15 residues.

The chain employs TRBV10-3 and TRBJ1-5; TRBD1 agrees at 8 bases. CDR1 ENHRY and CDR2 SYGVKD come from the germline V gene. The CDR3 consists of 12 residues. V trimming: 8 bases; J trimming: 7 bases; junction bases outside the gene matches: 4. The CDR3 sequence: CAIQDRGQPQHF. The CDR3 DNA is TGTGCCATCCAAGACAGGGGCCAGCCCCAGCATTTT.

The chain combines TRBV19 with TRBJ1-3; 8 nucleotides agree with TRBD1. CDR1 and CDR2 (germline): LNHDA, SQIVND (reference sequence). The V and J ends lost 0 bases and 4 bases, in that order; junction bases with no gene match: 5. CDR3 length: 16 residues. The DNA for the CDR3 is TGTGCCAGTAGTATAGAGGGACAGGAAGCCGGAAACACCATATATTTT. It is translated as CASSIEGQEAGNTIYF.